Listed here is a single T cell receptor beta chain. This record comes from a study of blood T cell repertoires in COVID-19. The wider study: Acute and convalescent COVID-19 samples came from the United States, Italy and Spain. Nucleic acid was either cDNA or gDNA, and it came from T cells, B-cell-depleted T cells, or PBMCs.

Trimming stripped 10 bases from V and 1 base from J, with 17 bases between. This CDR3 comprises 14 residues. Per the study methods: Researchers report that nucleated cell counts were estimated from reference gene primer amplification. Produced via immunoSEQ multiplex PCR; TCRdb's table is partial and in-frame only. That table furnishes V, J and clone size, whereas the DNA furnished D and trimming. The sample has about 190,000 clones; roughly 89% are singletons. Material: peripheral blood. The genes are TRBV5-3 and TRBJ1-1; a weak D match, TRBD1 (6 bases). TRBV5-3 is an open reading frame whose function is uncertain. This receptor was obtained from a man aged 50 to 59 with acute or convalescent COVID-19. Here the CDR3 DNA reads TGTGCCCCGAGAGGGACACCAGCGAACACTGAAGCTTTCTTT. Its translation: CAPRGTPANTEAFF.